These T cell receptor beta chains were read from a single sample in a study of early T cells in non-severe SARS-CoV-2 infection. TCRdb itself ran the 5' RACE reads through MiXCR, one entry per CDR3 protein. The sample lists 95,000 to 150,000 distinct CDR3 sequences; 14% to 15% were seen once. The sequencing sample was made of whole blood. Receptors were obtained from an adult who was a healthcare worker with PCR-confirmed SARS-CoV-2 infection or an uninfected control (not recorded which). CDR3s include the opening cysteine and the closing phenylalanine or tryptophan. Each record gives: clone size, J gene, D gene, V gene, CDR3 DNA, CDR3 protein. The D gene is left open where the match is weak. The size entry is marked missing in some rows and otherwise reads once, few, many or a size class.

few,TRBJ1-1,NA,TRBV12-3/TRBV12-4,TGTGCCAGCACCCTCCGGGGGGCGGAAGCTTTCTTT,CASTLRGAEAFF
NA,TRBJ1-2,NA,TRBV20-1,TGCAGTGCTAGAGTGCAGCCTACTAACTATGGCTACACCTTC,CSARVQPTNYGYTF
few,TRBJ1-5,TRBD1,TRBV7-9,TGTGCCAGCAGTCGGGACAGTGCAAATCAGCCCCAGCATTTT,CASSRDSANQPQHF
many,TRBJ2-3,TRBD2,TRBV20-1,TGCAGTGCTAGCCCCAGCGGGGGGTCAACTCTCCCCACAGATACGCAGTATTTT,CSASPSGGSTLPTDTQYF
few,TRBJ2-2,NA,TRBV27,TGTGCCAGCAGTTTGGTAGCGGAGGTCGCCGGGGAGCTGTTTTTT,CASSLVAEVAGELFF
NA,TRBJ2-2,TRBD2,TRBV4-1,TGCGCCAGCAGCCAAAACAGGGCTAGCGGGGGCGCTATAACGAACACCGGGGAGCTGTTTTTT,CASSQNRASGGAITNTGELFF
few,TRBJ1-1,NA,TRBV3-1,TGTGCCAGCAGCCAAGACAGGGGCACTGAAGCTTTCTTT,CASSQDRGTEAFF
many,TRBJ1-1,NA,TRBV19,TGTGCCAGTAGTACCAGCCAAAATGAGGACACTGAACCTTTCTTT,CASSTSQNEDTEPFF
few,TRBJ1-1,TRBD1,TRBV5-1,TGCGCCAGCAGCTTGCCGGGACAGGGAATGAGGACTGAAGCTTTCTTT,CASSLPGQGMRTEAFF
few,TRBJ2-7,TRBD1,TRBV5-1,TGCGCCAGCAGCTTTCGGGCCCCCACAAGGGGGCTCGCCTACGAGCAGTACTTC,CASSFRAPTRGLAYEQYF
once,TRBJ2-5,TRBD2,TRBV29-1,TGCAGCGTTGAGCGACTAGCGGAGACCCAGTACTTC,CSVERLAETQYF
NA,TRBJ2-1,TRBD1,TRBV5-6,TGTGCCAGCACCTTCCGGGACAGGGATGGAAGGGAGCAGTTCTTC,CASTFRDRDGREQFF
few,TRBJ2-5,NA,TRBV20-1,TGCAGTGCTAGAGATTTCGGAGGGGAGACCCAGTACTTC,CSARDFGGETQYF
NA,TRBJ2-7,NA,TRBV7-3,TGTGCCAGCAGGTCTCCGGGCAGGGACTACGAGCAGTACTTC,CASRSPGRDYEQYF
NA,TRBJ2-1,TRBD2,TRBV7-9,TGTGCCAGCAGCTTTCTAGCGGGCTCCTACAATGAGCAGTTCTTC,CASSFLAGSYNEQFF
few,TRBJ1-6,NA,TRBV5-4,TGTGCCAGCAGAAGGACGTCGGATTCACCCCTCCACTTT,CASRRTSDSPLHF
few,TRBJ2-3,NA,TRBV1,TGCACCAGCAGCCAAGATTGGTCTAGCGGGGGTAGCACAGATACGCAGTATTTT,CTSSQDWSSGGSTDTQYF
few,TRBJ1-4,NA,TRBV30,TGTGCCTGGTCGTCAGGGCGGGAAAAACTGTTTTTT,CAWSSGREKLFF
NA,TRBJ2-1,NA,TRBV5-1,TGCGCCAGCAGCGTGACTTCGTTGGGGTACAATGAGCAGTTCTTC,CASSVTSLGYNEQFF
NA,TRBJ2-7,NA,TRBV3-1,TGTGCCAGCAGCCGAGCAACCTACGAGCAGTACTTC,CASSRATYEQYF
many,TRBJ1-2,NA,TRBV7-9,TGTGCCAGCAGCTTAACAGCTAACTATGGCTACACCTTC,CASSLTANYGYTF
NA,TRBJ2-1,NA,TRBV11-1,TGTGCCAGCAGCTTCGGACGACAGGCGGATGAGCAGTTCTTC,CASSFGRQADEQFF
NA,TRBJ2-7,TRBD1,TRBV11-2,TGTGCCAGCAGCTCTATTACCGGGACAGGGCATTACGAGCAGTACTTC,CASSSITGTGHYEQYF
few,TRBJ1-6,NA,TRBV4-1,TGCGCCAGCAGCCAAGATTTCGGGGTTTCACCCCTCCACTTT,CASSQDFGVSPLHF
NA,TRBJ2-1,NA,TRBV10-3,TGTGCCATCAGTGAGACAGGGCCCCATGAGCAGTTCTTC,CAISETGPHEQFF
NA,TRBJ2-2,NA,TRBV7-9,TGTGCCAGCAGCTCAGGACGCCCGGAAAACACCGGGGAGCTGTTTTTT,CASSSGRPENTGELFF
NA,TRBJ2-1,TRBD2,TRBV7-9,TGTGCCAGCAGAGGAGCGAGGACTAGCGGGCCAGGGGATGAGCAGTTCTTC,CASRGARTSGPGDEQFF
NA,TRBJ2-5,NA,TRBV3-1,TGTGCCAGCAGCTTCCGAGGGACCCTCGGGACCCAGTACTTC,CASSFRGTLGTQYF
many,TRBJ2-7,TRBD2,TRBV4-1,TGCGCCAGCAGTCGGAGCGGGGCCTACGAGCAGTACTTC,CASSRSGAYEQYF
NA,TRBJ1-1,NA,TRBV10-3,TGTGCCATCAGTGAGTCGGGGAGAACTGAAGCTTTCTTT,CAISESGRTEAFF
few,TRBJ1-6,TRBD1,TRBV30,TGTGCCTGTCACCGGGACAGGGGGTTTGATTTCCTCCACTTT,CACHRDRGFDFLHF
many,TRBJ1-1,NA,TRBV30,TGTGCCTGGAGCTCCAGTATGAACACTGAAGCTTTCTTT,CAWSSSMNTEAFF
NA,TRBJ1-6,NA,TRBV2,TGTGCCAGCAGTGAAGCGAATTCACCCCTCCACTTT,CASSEANSPLHF
few,TRBJ2-1,TRBD2,TRBV20-1,TGCAGTGCTACCCTCCCGACTAGCGGGGGTAGTGAGCAGTTCTTC,CSATLPTSGGSEQFF
few,TRBJ2-2,NA,TRBV6-1,TGTGCCAGCAGTCAAAGCGGACGGGACACCGGGGAGCTGTTTTTT,CASSQSGRDTGELFF